This TCR beta chain was captured by sequencing in a study of blood T cell repertoires in COVID-19. As for the study in general: The United States, Italy and Spain supplied acute and convalescent COVID-19 samples. PBMCs, B-cell-depleted T cells, or T cells provided the cDNA or gDNA that made up the material.

Authors' processing steps: The assay estimated nucleated cells by amplifying reference gene primers. Only in-frame clones appear in the TCRdb table, and some are missing; sequencing was by immunoSEQ multiplex PCR. V and J calls and clone size come straight from that table; D and trimming were deduced from the DNA. Of some 42,000 clones listed, roughly 90% are singletons. Concerning this clone itself: This sample also contains other DNA sequences that code for the same CDR3.

The receptor comes from a human donor in a cohort sampled during active COVID-19. The sequencing sample was made of peripheral blood.

The CDR3 here is CASSLYSQETQYF. The DNA of the CDR3 is TGTGCCAGCAGTTTGTACAGCCAAGAGACCCAGTACTTC. The J gene is TRBJ2-5, the V gene TRBV12-3 or TRBV12-4; no firm D call. Trimming cost V 3 bases and J 1 base, with 6 bases left between them. The CDR3 is made up of 13 amino acids.